The entry that follows covers one T cell receptor (beta chain) sequence. The antigen remains undetermined. The read terminates 3 residues ahead of where the CDR3 ends, so the germline J gene completes it. This record belongs to a study of T cell clonality in common variable immunodeficiency. Study findings and constraints: TCRbeta clonality was increased in CVID versus healthy controls. Common variable immunodeficiency TCR beta sequences reportedly had fewer deletions and N-nucleotide insertions. Patient heterogeneity in the CVID cohort limited correlations between repertoire features and clinical complications.

Using immunoSEQ multiplex PCR, the repertoire was profiled, and TCRdb retains in-frame clones only, with some absent. Sampling found roughly 30,000 clones, none seen once. Trimming cost V 3 bases and J 1 base, with 9 bases left between them. The CDR3 length is 14 residues. CDR1 is KGHSH and CDR2 is LQKENI in the germline V gene. This chain connects TRBV18 to TRBJ1-1; D uncertain. This receptor was taken from a person aged 18 to 69 in good health. The sample taken for sequencing was peripheral blood mononuclear cells. The CDR3 bases that were read are TGTGCCAGCTCACCGGCCCGATCGAACACTGAA. This codes for CASSPARSNTE. The whole CDR3 region reads CASSPARSNTEAFF.